The TCR beta chain described here comes from a study of T cells after yellow fever vaccination (dated 2019 in TCRdb). In terms of the full investigation: Staining for CD3, CD45RA, CCR7 and CD95 was used to sort memory subsets (EM, EMRA, CM and Tscm) on a BD FACS Aria III. The SMART-Seq v4 Ultra Low Input RNA kit was used to prepare libraries from fractions with low cell numbers. To track T-cell clones before and after primary and booster YFV17D yellow fever vaccination, bulk TCR alpha and beta repertoires were sequenced longitudinally. Two healthy male donors made up the cohort, one aged 18 to 30 years and the other aged 30 to 39 years. Bulk PBMC replicates and cell subsets were isolated from blood drawn at multiple timepoints before and after both primary and secondary immunization. Sorting of memory subsets took place on days 0, 15 and 45 and at 18 months after primary vaccination, as well as on days 0, 15 and 45 after the 30-year booster.

The CDR3 spans 13 residues, from the cysteine through the phenylalanine. Solely the CDR3 DNA is kept, with 39 bases framed from the first base. The V end loses 3 bases and the J end loses 4 bases, and a stretch of 10 bases separates them. CDR1 and CDR2 are drawn from the germline V gene: SGHRS, YFSETQ. Read against the paper, the sample's treatment or condition label means: live attenuated yellow fever vaccine strain. PBMCs were isolated from peripheral blood using a standard Ficoll-Paque protocol. RNA from sorted memory subsets was extracted with the RNeasy Micro Kit. Broad study findings and their caveats: Because abundant contaminating clonotypes from the bulk population could be contained in FACS-sorted repertoires, computational filtering was required. The study included only a couple of donors, which limits how far the findings can be generalized. After the booster, most of the clones that had expanded following primary vaccination were detected again (roughly 97% of CD4 and 80% to 90% of CD8), which suggests that memory was broadly maintained. Compared with the primary T-cell response, the secondary T-cell response was weaker but faster, peaking on day 5 rather than day 15. A small fraction of clonotypes showed up in both the CD4 and CD8 compartments, probably as a result of convergent recombination. On day 0, almost all vaccine-responding clonotypes were found to be below detection in the sorted memory subsets.

This clonotype came up many times. The input lacks base qualities; no much larger clone sits a single base away. TCR cDNA was synthesized by 5'RACE template switching, through which a universal primer site and unique molecular identifiers were introduced. Priming for cDNA synthesis came from both the TCR alpha and TCR beta constant segments. Two PCR steps were used to amplify libraries, with sample barcodes and sequencing adapters being added in the second step. Sequencing of libraries was done on Illumina HiSeq 2500 (2x100 bp) or NovaSeq (2x150 bp). For the original study's pipeline: MIGEC was used to demultiplex reads and collapse the reads into UMI consensus sequences, and MiXCR was used for V(D)J alignment. Clonotypes responding to the vaccine were identified with edgeR on replicate PBMC samples, with the criteria of FDR below 0.01 and a log2 fold change above 5 up to day 15. Each bulk clonotype received a CD4 or CD8 identity based on whether the sequenced CD4 or CD8 repertoire contained that clonotype at higher abundance. To estimate the distribution of each clone across memory phenotypes, clonotype frequencies in memory subsets were weighted by FACS-sorted cell numbers. The public reads were reanalyzed by TCRdb: fastp trimming at Q25, MiXCR alignment, in-frame beta chains only. Here each entry gathers all rows of one CDR3 protein and keeps the most common genes and DNA. TCRdb's processing, not the authors' own work, is the source of the V and J calls. The sample includes roughly 26,000 distinct CDR3 sequences, with 4.5% to 5.5% observed a single time. The top ten clonotypes cover approximately 12% of the sample.

The sequence was collected from a man aged 30 to 39 who received the YFV17D yellow fever vaccine. Here the sequenced sample was PBMCs, either bulk or a sorted T-cell subset (CD4+, CD8+, memory, or dextramer-sorted; not recorded which), taken 15 days after the yellow fever booster vaccination. The rearranged segments are TRBV5-1 and TRBJ1-2, and perhaps TRBD1 as D gene, on 6 matching bases. For the CDR3, the sequence is CASSSTGSYGYTF. The sequence in DNA is TGCGCCAGCAGCTCGACAGGTTCCTATGGCTACACCTTC.